Listed here are 2 T cell receptor beta chains from one sample, sequenced in a study of cytomegalovirus exposure and HLA in healthy donors. A multiplex PCR was run with 60 Vbeta primers and 13 Jbeta primers. Data came from immunoSEQ multiplex PCR; TCRdb stores just in-frame clones and leaves some out. The sample has 130,000 to 150,000 clones; 79% are singletons. Specimen: PBMCs. The receptor set was obtained from a woman aged 40 to 50 in good health and CMV-seropositive.

The chain links TRBV6-1 to TRBJ2-7, with a weak D call TRBD2 (6 bases). CDR3 length: 15 residues. The ends were cut back, 1 base at V and 0 bases at J, with 10 bases in the middle. Germline CDR1 and CDR2: MNHNS and SASEGT. CDR3 nucleotide sequence: TGTGCCAGCAGTGAAGTGTACGGGGGCTCCTACGAGCAGTACTTC. Amino acid sequence: CASSEVYGGSYEQYF.

V gene TRBV18 combines with J gene TRBJ1-1; maybe TRBD1 (5 bases). The CDR3 contains 13 residues. Trimming took off 1 base at V and 6 bases at J, with 9 bases between the two ends. Looked up from germline, CDR1 is KGHSH and CDR2 is LQKENI. The CDR3 region is CASSPRRDPEAFF. The CDR3 DNA is TGTGCCAGCTCACCACGGAGGGACCCTGAAGCTTTCTTT.